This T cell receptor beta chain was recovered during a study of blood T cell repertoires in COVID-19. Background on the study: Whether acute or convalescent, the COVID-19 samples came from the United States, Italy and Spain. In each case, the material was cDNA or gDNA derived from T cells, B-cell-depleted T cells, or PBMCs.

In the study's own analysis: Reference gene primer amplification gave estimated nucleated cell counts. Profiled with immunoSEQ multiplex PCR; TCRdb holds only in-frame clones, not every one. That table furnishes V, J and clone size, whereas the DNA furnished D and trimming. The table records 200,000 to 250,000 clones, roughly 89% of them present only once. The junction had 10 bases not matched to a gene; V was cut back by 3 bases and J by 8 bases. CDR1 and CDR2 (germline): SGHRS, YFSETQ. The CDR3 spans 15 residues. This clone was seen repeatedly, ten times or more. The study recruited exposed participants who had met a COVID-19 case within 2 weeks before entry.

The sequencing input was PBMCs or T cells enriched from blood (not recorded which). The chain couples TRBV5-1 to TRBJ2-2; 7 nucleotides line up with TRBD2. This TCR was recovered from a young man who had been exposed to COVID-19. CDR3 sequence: CASSWGLTSMGELFF. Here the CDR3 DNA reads TGCGCCAGCAGCTGGGGACTAACATCGATGGGGGAGCTGTTTTTT.